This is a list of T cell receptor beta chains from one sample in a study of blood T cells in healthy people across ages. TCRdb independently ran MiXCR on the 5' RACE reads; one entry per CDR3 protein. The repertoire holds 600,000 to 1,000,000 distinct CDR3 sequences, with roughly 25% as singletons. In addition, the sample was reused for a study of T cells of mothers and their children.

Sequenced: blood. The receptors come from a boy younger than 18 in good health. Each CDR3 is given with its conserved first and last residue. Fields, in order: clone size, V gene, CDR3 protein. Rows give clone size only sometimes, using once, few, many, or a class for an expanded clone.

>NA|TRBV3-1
CASRQYRGGIGKLFF
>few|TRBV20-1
CSARDLIGRGKYNSPLHF
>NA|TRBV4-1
CASSLGTGTSGFTAYEQYF
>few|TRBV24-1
CATSDFNAETQYF
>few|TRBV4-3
CASSHLAGGATTNEKLFF
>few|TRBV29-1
CSVDERGSDEQYF
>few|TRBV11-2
CASSFGDLWGEKLFF
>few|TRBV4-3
CVSSQGVAYEQYF
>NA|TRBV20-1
CSARGVGTDYEQYF
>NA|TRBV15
CATSTQGVRGTHYEQYF
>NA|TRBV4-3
CASSQALGGGFSGNTIYF
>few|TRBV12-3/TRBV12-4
CASSPRDRATGELFF